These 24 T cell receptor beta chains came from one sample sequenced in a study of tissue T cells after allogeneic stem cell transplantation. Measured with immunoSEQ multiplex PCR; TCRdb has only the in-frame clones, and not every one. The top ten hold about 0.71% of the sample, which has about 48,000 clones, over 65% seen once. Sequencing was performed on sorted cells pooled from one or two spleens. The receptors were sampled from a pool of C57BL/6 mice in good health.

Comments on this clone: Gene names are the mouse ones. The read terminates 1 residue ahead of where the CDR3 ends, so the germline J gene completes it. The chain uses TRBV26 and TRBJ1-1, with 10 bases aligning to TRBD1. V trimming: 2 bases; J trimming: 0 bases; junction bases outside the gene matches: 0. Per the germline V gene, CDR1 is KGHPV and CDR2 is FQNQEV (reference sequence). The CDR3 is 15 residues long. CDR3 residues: CASSLGTGANTEVFF. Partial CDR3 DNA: TGTGCCAGCAGTCTGGGGACAGGGGCAAACACAGAAGTCTTC.

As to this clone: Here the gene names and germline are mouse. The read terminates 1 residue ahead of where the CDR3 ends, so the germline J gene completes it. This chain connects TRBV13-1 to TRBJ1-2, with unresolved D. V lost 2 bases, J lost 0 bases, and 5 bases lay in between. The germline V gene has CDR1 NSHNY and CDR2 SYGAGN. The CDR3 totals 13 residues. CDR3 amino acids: CASSDSANSDYTF. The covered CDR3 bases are TGTGCCAGCAGTGACAGTGCAAACTCCGACTACACC.

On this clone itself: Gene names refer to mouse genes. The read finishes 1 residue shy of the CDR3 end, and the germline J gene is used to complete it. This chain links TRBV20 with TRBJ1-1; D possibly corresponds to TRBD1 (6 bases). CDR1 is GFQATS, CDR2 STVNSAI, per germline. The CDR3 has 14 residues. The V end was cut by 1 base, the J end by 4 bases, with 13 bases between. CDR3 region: CGARVQGCGTEVFF. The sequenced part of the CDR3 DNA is TGTGGTGCTAGGGTACAGGGTTGTGGCACAGAAGTCTTC. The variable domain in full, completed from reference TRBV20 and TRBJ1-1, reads GALVYQYPRRTICKSGTSMRMECQAVGFQATSVAWYRQSPQKTFELIALSTVNSAIKYEQNFTQEKFPISHPNLSFSSMTVLNAYLEDRGLYLCGARVQGCGTEVFFGKGTRLTVV.

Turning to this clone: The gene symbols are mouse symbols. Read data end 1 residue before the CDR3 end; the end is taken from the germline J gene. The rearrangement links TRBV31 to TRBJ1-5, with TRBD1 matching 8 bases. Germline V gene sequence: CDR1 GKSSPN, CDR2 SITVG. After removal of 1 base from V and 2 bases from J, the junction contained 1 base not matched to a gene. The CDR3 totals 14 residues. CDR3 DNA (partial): TGTGCCTGGAGTCGGACAGGGCACAACCAGGCTCCGCTT. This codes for CAWSRTGHNQAPL. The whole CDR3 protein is CAWSRTGHNQAPLF.

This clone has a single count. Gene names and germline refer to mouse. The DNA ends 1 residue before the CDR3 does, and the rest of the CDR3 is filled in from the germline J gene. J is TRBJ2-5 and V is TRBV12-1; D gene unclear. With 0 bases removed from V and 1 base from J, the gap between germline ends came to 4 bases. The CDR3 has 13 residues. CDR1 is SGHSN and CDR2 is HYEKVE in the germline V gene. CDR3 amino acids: CASSLRDQDTQYF. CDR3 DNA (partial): TGTGCCAGCTCTCTCCGGGACCAAGACACCCAGTAC.

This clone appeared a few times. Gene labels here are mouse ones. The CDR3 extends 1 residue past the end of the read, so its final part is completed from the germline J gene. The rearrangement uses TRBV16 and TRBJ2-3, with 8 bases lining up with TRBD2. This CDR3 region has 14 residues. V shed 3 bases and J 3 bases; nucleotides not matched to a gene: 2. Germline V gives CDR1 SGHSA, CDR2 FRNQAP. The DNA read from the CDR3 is TGTGCAAGCAGCTTGGGGGGGCGAGCAGAAACGCTGTAT. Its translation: CASSLGGRAETLY. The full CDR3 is CASSLGGRAETLYF.

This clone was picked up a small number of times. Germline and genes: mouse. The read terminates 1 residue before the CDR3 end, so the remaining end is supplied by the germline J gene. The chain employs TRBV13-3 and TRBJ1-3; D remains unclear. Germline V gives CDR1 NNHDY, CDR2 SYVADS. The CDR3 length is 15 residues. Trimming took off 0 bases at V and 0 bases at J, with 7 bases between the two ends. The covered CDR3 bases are TGTGCCAGCAGTGATGCGGGCATTTCTGGAAATACGCTCTAT. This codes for CASSDAGISGNTLY. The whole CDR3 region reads CASSDAGISGNTLYF. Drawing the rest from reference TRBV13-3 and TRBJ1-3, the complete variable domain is EAAVTQSPRSKVAVTGGKVTLSCHQTNNHDYMYWYRQDTGHGLRLIHYSYVADSTEKGDIPDGYKASRPSQENFSLILELASLSQTAVYFCASSDAGISGNTLYFGEGSRLIVV.

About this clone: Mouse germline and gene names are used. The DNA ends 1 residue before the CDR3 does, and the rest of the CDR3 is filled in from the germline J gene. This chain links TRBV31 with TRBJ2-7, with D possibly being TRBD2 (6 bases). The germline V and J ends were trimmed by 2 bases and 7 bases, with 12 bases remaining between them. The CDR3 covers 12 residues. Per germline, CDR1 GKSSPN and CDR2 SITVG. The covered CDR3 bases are TGTGCCTGGAGTTCGACTGGTGACGAACAGTAC. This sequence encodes CAWSSTGDEQY. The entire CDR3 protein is CAWSSTGDEQYF. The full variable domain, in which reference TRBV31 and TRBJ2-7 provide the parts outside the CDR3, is AQTIHQWPVAEIKAVGSPLSLGCTIKGKSSPNLYWYWQATGGTLQQLFYSITVGQVESVVQLNLSASRPKDDQFILSTEKLLLSHSGFYLCAWSSTGDEQYFGPGTRLTVL.

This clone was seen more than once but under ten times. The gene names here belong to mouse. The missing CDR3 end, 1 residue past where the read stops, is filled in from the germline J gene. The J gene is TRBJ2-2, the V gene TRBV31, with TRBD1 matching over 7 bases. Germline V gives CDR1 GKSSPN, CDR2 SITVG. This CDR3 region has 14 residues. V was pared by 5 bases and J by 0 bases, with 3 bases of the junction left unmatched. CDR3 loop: CAWGQGANTGQLYF. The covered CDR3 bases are TGTGCCTGGGGCCAGGGGGCAAACACCGGGCAGCTCTAC.

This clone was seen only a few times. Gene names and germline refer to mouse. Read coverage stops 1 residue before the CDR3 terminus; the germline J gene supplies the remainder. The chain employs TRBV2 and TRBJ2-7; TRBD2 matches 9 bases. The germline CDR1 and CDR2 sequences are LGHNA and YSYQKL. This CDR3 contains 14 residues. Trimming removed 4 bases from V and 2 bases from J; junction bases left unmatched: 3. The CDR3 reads CASSPWGGPYEQYF. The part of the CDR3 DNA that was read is TGTGCCAGCAGCCCCTGGGGGGGACCCTATGAACAGTAC.

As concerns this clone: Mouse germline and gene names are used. CDR3 amino acids: CASSLQGRTGQLYF. Partial CDR3 DNA: TGTGCCAGCAGCTTACAGGGTCGGACCGGGCAGCTCTAC. The rearrangement links TRBV4 to TRBJ2-2; maybe TRBD1 (6 bases). The read ends 1 residue early relative to the CDR3; the germline J gene fills the gap. Trimming pared 4 bases from V and 5 bases from J, leaving 11 bases between. The CDR3 extends over 14 amino acids. Germline V gene data show CDR1 as LGHDT and CDR2 as YNNKQL (reference sequence).

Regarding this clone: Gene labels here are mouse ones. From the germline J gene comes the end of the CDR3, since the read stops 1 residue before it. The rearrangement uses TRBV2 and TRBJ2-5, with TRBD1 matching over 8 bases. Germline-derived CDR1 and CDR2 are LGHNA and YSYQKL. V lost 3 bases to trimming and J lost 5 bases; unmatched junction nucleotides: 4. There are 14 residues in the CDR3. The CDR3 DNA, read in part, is TGTGCCAGCAGCCAGCCAGACAGGGGAGACACCCAGTAC. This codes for CASSQPDRGDTQY. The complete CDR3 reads CASSQPDRGDTQYF.

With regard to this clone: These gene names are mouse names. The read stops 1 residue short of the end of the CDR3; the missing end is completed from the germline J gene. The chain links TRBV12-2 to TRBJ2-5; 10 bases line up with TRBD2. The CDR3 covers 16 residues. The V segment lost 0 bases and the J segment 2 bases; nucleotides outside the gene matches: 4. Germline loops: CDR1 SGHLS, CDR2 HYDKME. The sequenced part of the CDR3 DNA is TGTGCCAGCTCTCTCGAGGCTGGGGGGGCCCAAGACACCCAGTAC. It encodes CASSLEAGGAQDTQY. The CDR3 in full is CASSLEAGGAQDTQYF.

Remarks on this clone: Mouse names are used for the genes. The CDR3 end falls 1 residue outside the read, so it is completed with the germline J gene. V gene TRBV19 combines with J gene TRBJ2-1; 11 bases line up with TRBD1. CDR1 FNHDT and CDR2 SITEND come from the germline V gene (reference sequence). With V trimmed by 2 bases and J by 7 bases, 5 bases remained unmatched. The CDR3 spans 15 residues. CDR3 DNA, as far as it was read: TGTGCCAGCAGTATCGGGACAGGGGGAGGGGCTGAGCAGTTC. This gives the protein CASSIGTGGGAEQF. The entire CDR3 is CASSIGTGGGAEQFF.

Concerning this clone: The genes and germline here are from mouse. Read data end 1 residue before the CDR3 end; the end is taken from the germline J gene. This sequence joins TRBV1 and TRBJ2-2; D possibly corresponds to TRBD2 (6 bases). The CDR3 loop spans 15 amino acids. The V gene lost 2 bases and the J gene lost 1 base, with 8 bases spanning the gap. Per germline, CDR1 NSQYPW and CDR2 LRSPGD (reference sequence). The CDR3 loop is CTCSARDLNTGQLYF. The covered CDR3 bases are TGCACCTGCAGTGCAAGGGACTTAAACACCGGGCAGCTCTAC.

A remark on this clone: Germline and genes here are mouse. The sequenced CDR3 bases are TGTGCCAGCGGCTCCCCGGGACAGGTTGCTGAGCAGTTC. This encodes CASGSPGQVAEQF. The CDR3 reads in full as CASGSPGQVAEQFF. The chain carries TRBV3 and TRBJ2-1; 8 bases align to TRBD1. The CDR3 goes on 1 residue after the read ends, and that part is filled in from the germline J gene. CDR1 and CDR2 (germline): SNHLY, FYNGKV (reference sequence). V was clipped by 8 bases and J by 6 bases; unmatched bases: 9. This CDR3 is 14 amino acids long. Full variable domain (outside the CDR3, taken from reference TRBV3 and TRBJ2-1): GPKVLQIPSHQIIDMGQMVTLNCDPVSNHLYFYWYKQILGQQMEFLVNFYNGKVMEKSKLFKDQFSVERPDGSYFTLKIQPTALEDSAVYFCASGSPGQVAEQFFGPGTRLTVL.

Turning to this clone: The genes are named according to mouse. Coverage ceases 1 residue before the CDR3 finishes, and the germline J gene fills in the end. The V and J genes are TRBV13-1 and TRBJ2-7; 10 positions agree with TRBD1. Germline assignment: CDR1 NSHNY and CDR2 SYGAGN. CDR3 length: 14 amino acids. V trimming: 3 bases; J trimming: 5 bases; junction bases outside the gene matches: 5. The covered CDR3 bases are TGTGCCAGCAGTGTCGGACAGGGGGAGGATGAACAGTAC. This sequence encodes CASSVGQGEDEQY. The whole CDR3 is CASSVGQGEDEQYF.

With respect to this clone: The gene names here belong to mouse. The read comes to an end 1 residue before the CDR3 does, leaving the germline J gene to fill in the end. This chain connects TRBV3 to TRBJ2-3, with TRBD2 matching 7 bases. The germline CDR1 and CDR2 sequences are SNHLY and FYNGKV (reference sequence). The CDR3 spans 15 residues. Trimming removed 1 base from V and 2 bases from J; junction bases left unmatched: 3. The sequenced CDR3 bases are TGTGCCAGCAGCTTAGGCGGGGGGGTTGCAGAAACGCTGTAT. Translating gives CASSLGGGVAETLY. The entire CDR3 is CASSLGGGVAETLYF. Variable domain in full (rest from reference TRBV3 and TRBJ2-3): GPKVLQIPSHQIIDMGQMVTLNCDPVSNHLYFYWYKQILGQQMEFLVNFYNGKVMEKSKLFKDQFSVERPDGSYFTLKIQPTALEDSAVYFCASSLGGGVAETLYFGSGTRLTVL.

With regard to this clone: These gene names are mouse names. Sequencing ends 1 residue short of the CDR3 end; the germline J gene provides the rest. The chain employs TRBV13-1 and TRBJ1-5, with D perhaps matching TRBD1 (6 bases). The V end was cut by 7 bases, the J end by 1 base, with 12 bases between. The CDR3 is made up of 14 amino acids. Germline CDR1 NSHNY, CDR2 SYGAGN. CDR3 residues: CASARDKNNQAPLF. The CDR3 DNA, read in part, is TGTGCCAGCGCCCGGGACAAGAACAACCAGGCTCCGCTT.

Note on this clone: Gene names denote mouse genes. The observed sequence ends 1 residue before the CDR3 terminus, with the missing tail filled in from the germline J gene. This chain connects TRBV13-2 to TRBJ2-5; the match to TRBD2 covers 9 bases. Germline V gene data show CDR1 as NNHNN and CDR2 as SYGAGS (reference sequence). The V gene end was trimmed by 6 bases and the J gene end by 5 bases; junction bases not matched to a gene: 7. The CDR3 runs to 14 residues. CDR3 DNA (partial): TGTGCCAGCGCCGTGGGGGGGCGCGGAGACACCCAGTAC. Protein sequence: CASAVGGRGDTQY. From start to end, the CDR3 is CASAVGGRGDTQYF.

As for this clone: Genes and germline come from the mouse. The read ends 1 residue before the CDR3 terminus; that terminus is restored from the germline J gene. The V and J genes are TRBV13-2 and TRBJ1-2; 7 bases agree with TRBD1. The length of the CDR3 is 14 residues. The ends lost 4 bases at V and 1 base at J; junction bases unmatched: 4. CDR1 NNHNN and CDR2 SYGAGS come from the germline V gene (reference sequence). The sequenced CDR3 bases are TGTGCCAGCGGTTCCGGGACAGTAAACTCCGACTACACC. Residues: CASGSGTVNSDYT. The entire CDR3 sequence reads CASGSGTVNSDYTF.

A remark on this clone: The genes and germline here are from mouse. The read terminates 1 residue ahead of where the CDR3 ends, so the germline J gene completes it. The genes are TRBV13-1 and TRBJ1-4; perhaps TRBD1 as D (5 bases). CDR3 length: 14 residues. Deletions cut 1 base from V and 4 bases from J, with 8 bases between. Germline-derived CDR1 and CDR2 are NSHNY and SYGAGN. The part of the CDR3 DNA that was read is TGTGCCAGCAGTGATATGGACATCAACGAAAGATTATTT. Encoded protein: CASSDMDINERLF. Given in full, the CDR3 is CASSDMDINERLFF.

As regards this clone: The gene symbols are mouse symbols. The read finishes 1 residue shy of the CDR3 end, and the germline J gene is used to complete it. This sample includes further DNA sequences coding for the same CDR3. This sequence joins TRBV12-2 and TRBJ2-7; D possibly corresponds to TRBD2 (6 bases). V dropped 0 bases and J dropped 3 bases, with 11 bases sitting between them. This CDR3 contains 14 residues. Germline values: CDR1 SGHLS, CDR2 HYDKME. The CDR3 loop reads CASSLGGLSYEQYF. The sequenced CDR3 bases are TGTGCCAGCTCTCTCGGAGGACTGAGCTATGAACAGTAC.

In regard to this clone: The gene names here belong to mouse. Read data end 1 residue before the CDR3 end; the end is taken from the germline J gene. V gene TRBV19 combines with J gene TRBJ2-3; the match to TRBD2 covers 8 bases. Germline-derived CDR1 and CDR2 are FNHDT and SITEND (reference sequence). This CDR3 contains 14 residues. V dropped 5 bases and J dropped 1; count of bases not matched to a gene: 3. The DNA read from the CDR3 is TGTGCCAGCAGGGGGGGGGCTGGTGCAGAAACGCTGTAT. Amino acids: CASRGGAGAETLY. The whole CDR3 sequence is CASRGGAGAETLYF.